This T cell receptor (beta chain) was profiled in a study of blood T cell repertoires in COVID-19. The CDR3 has 17 residues. With 6 bases clipped from V and 4 bases from J, the junction kept 13 bases outside the gene matches. From germline, CDR1 is LNHDA and CDR2 SQIVND (reference sequence). Enrollment of patients from Seattle took place during active infection, with longitudinal follow-up. Clones were sequenced by immunoSEQ multiplex PCR, and TCRdb holds only the in-frame ones, with some missing. The data contain approximately 330,000 clones, roughly 87% of them singletons. This chain links TRBV19 with TRBJ2-3, with 10 bases matching TRBD1. The sample consisted of peripheral blood. The clonotype comes from a man under 40 with COVID-19, enrolled during active disease. CDR3 sequence reads: CASRQTGGRGISDTQYF. The CDR3 region has the DNA TGTGCCAGTAGGCAGACAGGGGGCAGGGGGATCTCAGATACGCAGTATTTT.